In this sample, the clone carrying this T cell receptor (beta chain) turned up a few times. The antigen remains undetermined. This entry is derived from a study of T-cell reconstitution after alpha-beta-depleted transplantation in children. General study points: At around two months after transplant, the alpha-beta T cells were reportedly derived from several hundred expanded clones that came from non-depleted graft cells.

Construction of the TCRbeta library involved unique molecular identifiers. TCRdb reanalysed the PCR reads using MiXCR and keeps one entry per CDR3 protein. The repertoire includes about 70,000 distinct CDR3 sequences, approximately 10% of them detected once, and over 10% sits in the top ten. This CDR3 spans 13 amino acids. CDR1 is DFQATT, CDR2 SNEGSKA, per germline (reference sequence). Trimming cost V 6 bases and J 10 bases; bases outside gene matches: 11. Material: PBMCs, obtained before TCRalphabeta/CD19-depleted stem cell transplant. This chain links TRBV20-1 with TRBJ2-3, with TRBD1 identical over 9 bases. The receptor was isolated from a boy aged 5-17 years with acute myeloid leukemia, due to receive a stem cell transplant. The CDR3 sequence: CSAPGQGVESQYF. The CDR3 bases are TGCAGTGCCCCGGGACAGGGAGTTGAGTCGCAGTATTTT.